A single sample gave rise to the 14 T cell receptor beta chains below, sequenced in a study of regulatory T cells in long-lasting Graves disease. Arm-PCR of CDR3 regions and iRepertoire HTBI primers were used to build TCR beta libraries. A single record per CDR3 protein comes from TCRdb applying MiXCR to the multiplex PCR reads. Of around 400,000 distinct CDR3 sequences detected, roughly 16% appear once; the ten largest clones hold 20% to 25%. The sample's time point: newly diagnosed GD, antithyroid drugs for less than 3 months. Isolated PBMC RNA provided the starting material for the TCR library. This material consisted of peripheral blood mononuclear cells (PBMCs), taken at new diagnosis, from a patient treated with antithyroid drugs. All receptors come from a female donor with Graves disease.

In its sample, this clonotype was seen many times. In nucleotides, the CDR3 is TGTGCCACCAGCAGTGAGAAGGGAACTCACACCGGGGAGCTGTTTTTT. Amino acids: CATSSEKGTHTGELFF. The genes are TRBV15 and TRBJ2-2; D gene ambiguous. CDR1 and CDR2 from the germline V gene are LNHNV and YYDKDF (reference sequence). The CDR3 runs to 16 residues. V lost 3 bases to trimming and J lost 3 bases, with 14 bases between them.

V and J are TRBV6-2 or TRBV6-3 and TRBJ1-1, with no clear D. This CDR3 region has 14 residues. The V gene's germline CDR1 is MNHEY and CDR2 SVGEGT. V was pared by 4 bases and J by 5 bases, with 14 bases between. The CDR3 spells CASSWVQSGTEAFF. CDR3 nucleotides: TGTGCCAGCAGTTGGGTTCAGAGTGGAACTGAAGCTTTCTTT.

At least ten counts were recorded for this clonotype. The CDR3 nucleotides read TGTGCCACCCGGACCTCCCGGGGCTATGGCTACACCTTC. It is translated as CATRTSRGYGYTF. The chain recombines TRBV6-1 with TRBJ1-2; D remains unclear. The CDR3 covers 13 residues. Germline-derived CDR1 and CDR2 are MNHNS and SASEGT. Trimming shortened V by 10 bases and J by 4 bases, and 16 bases separated the two germline ends.

The chain links TRBV20-1 to TRBJ2-3; maybe TRBD2 (5 bases). V was pared by 0 bases and J by 2 bases, with 27 bases between. Germline assignment: CDR1 DFQATT and CDR2 SNEGSKA (reference sequence). The CDR3 is 20 amino acids. DNA for the CDR3: TGCAGTGCTAGAGACCGGACTGGGCGTAGCGCCGCTATCCTCACAGATACGCAGTATTTT. It specifies CSARDRTGRSAAILTDTQYF.

This clonotype came up many times. The chain combines TRBV7-2 with TRBJ2-7; 13 bases agree with TRBD2. The J segment lost 7 bases and the V segment lost 5 bases, leaving 11 bases of the junction unmatched. This CDR3 comprises 16 residues. Germline V gene data show CDR1 as SGHTA and CDR2 as FQGNSA. The CDR3 nucleotides are TGTGCCAGCAGCCCTAAAGGACTAGCGGGAGTTGGGGAGCAGTACTTC. Its protein product is CASSPKGLAGVGEQYF.

The chain uses TRBV5-1 and TRBJ2-4; no definite D call. CDR3 length: 19 amino acids. V was pared by 0 bases and J by 0 bases, with 19 bases between. Germline CDR1 reads SGHRS; CDR2 reads YFSETQ. This chain's CDR3 is CASSLAPARTAEAKNIQYF. The DNA for the CDR3 is TGCGCCAGCAGCTTGGCGCCGGCGCGGACCGCCGAAGCCAAAAACATTCAGTACTTC.

In its sample, this clonotype was seen many times. The V and J genes are TRBV6-5 and TRBJ2-5; 8 bases line up with TRBD1. The CDR3 extends over 16 amino acids. The V gene end was trimmed by 3 bases and the J gene end by 6 bases; junction bases not matched to a gene: 12. Per germline, CDR1 MNHEY and CDR2 SVGAGI. CDR3 amino acids: CASSYQGAGGVKTQYF. CDR3 DNA: TGTGCCAGCAGTTATCAGGGGGCCGGAGGAGTGAAGACCCAGTACTTC.

The V call is TRBV6-1, the J call TRBJ1-2; possibly TRBD1 for D (6 bases). This CDR3 comprises 15 residues. Germline V gives CDR1 MNHNS, CDR2 SASEGT. V was clipped by 0 bases and J by 8 bases, with 16 bases between them. The CDR3 protein is CASSEAPGTTRGYTF. The CDR3 DNA sequence: TGTGCCAGCAGTGAAGCGCCCGGGACAACACGCGGCTACACCTTC.

This clonotype appeared a few times. One end of the junction varies from germline; a read error may be responsible. This chain joins TRBV12-3 or TRBV12-4 and TRBJ1-3; tentatively, D is TRBD1 (6 bases). This CDR3 comprises 12 residues. CDR3 protein: CASSSTGNAIYF. CDR3 nucleotide sequence: TGTGCCAGCAGCTCGACAGGAAACGCCATATATTTT.

This clonotype was counted many times. The CDR3 coding sequence is TGTGCCAGCAGCCATGGGTTCGCCGGGGAGCTGTTTTTT. Translating gives CASSHGFAGELFF. This sequence joins TRBV3-1 and TRBJ2-2, with unresolved D. Per germline, CDR1 LGHDT and CDR2 YNNKEL (reference sequence). The CDR3 extends over 13 amino acids. V lost 3 bases and J 6 bases, leaving 8 bases between the germline ends.

This clonotype was seen more than once but under ten times. V usage is TRBV19 and J usage is TRBJ1-5, with 8 bases that match TRBD1. The CDR3 spans 18 residues. Germline V gives CDR1 LNHDA, CDR2 SQIVND (reference sequence). Germline trimming cut 0 bases from V and 4 bases from J; bases unmatched to any gene: 11. CDR3 in amino acids: CASSIDPDRGQQNQPQHF. The CDR3 DNA sequence: TGTGCCAGTAGTATAGATCCCGACAGGGGCCAGCAGAATCAGCCCCAGCATTTT.

A word on this clonotype: A read error is possible here, since a much larger clone lies one base away. The gene calls are TRBV5-4 and TRBJ2-1; possible D gene TRBD1, 6 bases. CDR1 SGHNT and CDR2 YYREEE come from the germline V gene (reference sequence). CDR3 size: 15 residues. The CDR3 nucleotides are TGTGCCAGCAGCTTCGGGACAAACTCCTACAATGAGCAGCTCTTC. Protein: CASSFGTNSYNEQLF.

This clonotype was observed many times. The junction and the germline gene differ at one end; a read error may be behind it. V and J are TRBV7-2 and TRBJ2-3; TRBD2 is a possible D gene (6 bases). The CDR3 runs 14 residues. Germline values: CDR1 SGHTA, CDR2 FQGNSA. CDR3 DNA: TGTGCCAGCAGCCTAGCGACGCCGCCGGATACGCAGTATTTT. This encodes CASSLATPPDTQYF.

This clonotype showed up many times. The rearrangement uses TRBV27 and TRBJ2-1, with D possibly TRBD1 on 5 matching bases. Germline V lookup: CDR1 MNHEY, CDR2 SMNVEV (reference sequence). This CDR3 spans 16 amino acids. V was shortened by 7 bases and J by 0 bases, with 16 bases between the two germline ends. The CDR3 spells CASTPKGPSSYNEQFF. In DNA, the CDR3 is TGTGCCAGCACCCCCAAGGGGCCGAGCTCCTACAATGAGCAGTTCTTC.